This entry concerns a single TCR beta chain. The antigen remains undetermined. V gave up 6 bases and J gave up 1 base, with 13 bases separating them. There are 15 residues in the CDR3. CDR1 MNHNS and CDR2 SASEGT come from the germline V gene. Libraries were prepared by immunoSEQ multiplex PCR; TCRdb keeps only in-frame clonotypes and omits some of them. The data show 40,000 to 45,000 clones, roughly 85% seen once. The time point is: blood 4 weeks post-SBRT, at nephrectomy. Specified treatment: 15 Gy SBRT to primary tumor, nephrectomy 4 weeks later. Radiation-treated patients gave blood at baseline, week 2 and week 4. This renal cell carcinoma was of the clear cell type. This specimen belongs to a study of radiation and T cells in renal cell carcinoma. Study-wide findings and caveats: In blood, top tumor clones expanded by 2 weeks, shrinking by 4.

The specimen was blood, collected from a patient whose treatment included radiotherapy and nephrectomy. The TCR comes from a woman aged 70 to 79 with renal cell carcinoma. The rearrangement links TRBV6-1 to TRBJ1-5; tentative D call: TRBD1 (6 bases). CDR3 sequence: CASRAGAVSNQPQHF. The CDR3 bases are TGTGCCAGCAGGGCAGGGGCGGTGAGCAATCAGCCCCAGCATTTT.